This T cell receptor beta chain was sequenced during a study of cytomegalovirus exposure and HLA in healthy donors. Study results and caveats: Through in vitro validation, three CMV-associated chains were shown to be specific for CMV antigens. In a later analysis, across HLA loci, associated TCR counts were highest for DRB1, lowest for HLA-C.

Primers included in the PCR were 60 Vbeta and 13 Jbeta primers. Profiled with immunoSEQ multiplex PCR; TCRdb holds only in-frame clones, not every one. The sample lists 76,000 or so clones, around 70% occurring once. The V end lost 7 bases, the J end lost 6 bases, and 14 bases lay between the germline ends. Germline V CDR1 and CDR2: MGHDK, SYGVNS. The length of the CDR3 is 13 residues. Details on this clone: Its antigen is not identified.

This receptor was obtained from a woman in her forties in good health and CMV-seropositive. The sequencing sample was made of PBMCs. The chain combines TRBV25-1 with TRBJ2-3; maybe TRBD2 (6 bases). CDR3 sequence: CASIQAGRDTQYF. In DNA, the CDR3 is TGTGCCAGCATCCAGGCGGGGCGGGATACGCAGTATTTT.